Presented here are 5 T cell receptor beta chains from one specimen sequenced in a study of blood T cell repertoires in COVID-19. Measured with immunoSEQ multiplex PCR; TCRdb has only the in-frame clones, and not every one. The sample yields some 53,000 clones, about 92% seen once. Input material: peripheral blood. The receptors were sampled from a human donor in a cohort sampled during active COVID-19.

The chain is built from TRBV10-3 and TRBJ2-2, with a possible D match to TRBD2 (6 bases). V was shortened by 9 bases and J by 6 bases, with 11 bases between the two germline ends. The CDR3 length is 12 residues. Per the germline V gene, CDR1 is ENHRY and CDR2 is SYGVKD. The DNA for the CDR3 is TGTGCCATGCGACGGGAGCCCGGGGAGCTGTTTTTT. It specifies CAMRREPGELFF.

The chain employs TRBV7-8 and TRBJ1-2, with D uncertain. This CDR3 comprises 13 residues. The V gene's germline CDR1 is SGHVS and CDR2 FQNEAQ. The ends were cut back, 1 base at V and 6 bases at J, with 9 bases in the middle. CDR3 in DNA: TGTGCCAGCAGCTTAGGGTCAGGTGATGGCTACACCTTC. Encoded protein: CASSLGSGDGYTF.

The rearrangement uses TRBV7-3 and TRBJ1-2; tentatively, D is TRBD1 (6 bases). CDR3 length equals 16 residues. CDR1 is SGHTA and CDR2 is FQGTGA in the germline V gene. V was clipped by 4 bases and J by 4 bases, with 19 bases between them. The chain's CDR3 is CASSSGAREGVYGYTF. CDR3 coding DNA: TGTGCCAGCAGCTCAGGGGCCAGGGAGGGAGTCTATGGCTACACCTTC.

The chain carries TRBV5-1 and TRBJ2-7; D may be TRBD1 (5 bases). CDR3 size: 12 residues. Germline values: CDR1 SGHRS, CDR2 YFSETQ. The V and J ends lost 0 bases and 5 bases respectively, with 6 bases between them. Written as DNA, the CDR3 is TGCGCCAGCAGCTTGGAGGGGAACGAGCAGTACTTC. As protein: CASSLEGNEQYF.

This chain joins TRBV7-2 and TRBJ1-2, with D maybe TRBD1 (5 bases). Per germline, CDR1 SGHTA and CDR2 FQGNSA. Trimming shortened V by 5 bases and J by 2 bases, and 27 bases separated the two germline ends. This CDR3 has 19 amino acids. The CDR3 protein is CASSPSPLRTRAFNYGYTF. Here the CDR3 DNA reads TGTGCCAGCAGCCCCTCTCCCCTAAGGACAAGGGCTTTCAACTATGGCTACACCTTC.